This T cell receptor (beta chain) was found in a study of T cell responses to AZD1222 COVID-19 vaccine. Whole-study findings and limits: With two AZD1222 doses given, Spike-specific TCR breadth and depth both rose. Mapped onto spike, vaccine-associated CD4 TCRs spanned it and were dominant at 160-218 and 743-854.

The ends were cut back, 5 bases at V and 4 bases at J, with 15 bases in the middle. Germline CDR1 is MNHNY and CDR2 is SVGAGI (reference sequence). This CDR3 contains 15 residues. The method was immunoSEQ multiplex PCR; TCRdb's version includes in-frame clones alone and lacks a portion of them. This sample has 95,000 or so clones, with roughly 92% found just once. Regarding this clone: Its specificity is not known.

This receptor was taken from an adult who received the AZD1222 COVID-19 vaccine. The J gene is TRBJ1-5, the V gene TRBV6-6; the D gene is possibly TRBD1 (6 bases). The input for sequencing was peripheral blood, taken 28 days after the second AZD1222 dose. The CDR3 DNA follows: TGTGCCAGCAGTGCAGCGCCGCAGGGGAATCAGCCCCAGCATTTT. This sequence encodes CASSAAPQGNQPQHF.